This TCR beta chain was obtained from a study of blood T cell repertoires in COVID-19. Background on the study: The origin of the acute and convalescent COVID-19 samples was the United States, Italy and Spain. Nucleic acid was either cDNA or gDNA, and it came from T cells, B-cell-depleted T cells, or PBMCs.

V dropped 6 bases and J dropped 5; count of bases not matched to a gene: 9. CDR3 size: 15 residues. Per germline, CDR1 SEHNR and CDR2 FQNEAQ (reference sequence). Sequenced by immunoSEQ multiplex PCR; TCRdb stores in-frame clones only, minus some. The data show a few hundred thousand clones, 90% seen once. This chain uses TRBV7-9 with TRBJ2-5; 10 nucleotides agree with TRBD2. The sample comprised PBMCs or T cells enriched from blood (not recorded which). The source is a woman between 18 and 29 years old with acute COVID-19. CDR3 amino acids: CASRITGTSVETQYF. CDR3 sequence (DNA): TGTGCCAGCAGGATTACAGGGACTAGCGTTGAGACCCAGTACTTC.